The sequence of this T cell receptor beta chain was determined in a study of beta chain features in type 1 diabetes. Broader study findings: A potential PCR bias toward shorter templates would be equal in patient and control samples. Among type 1 diabetes patients, VDJ junctions had fewer insertions and more deletions. There was no resolution here of whether HLA type influences TCRB rearrangement.

The table lists this clone with a few counts. The antigen remains unidentified. Expressed TCRB transcripts were sequenced because the isolated RNA had all been reverse transcribed beforehand. Generated by immunoSEQ multiplex PCR, the TCRdb table keeps only in-frame clones and is missing some. The sample has hundreds of thousands of clones; around 15% are singletons. Via the markers CD45RO/CCR7/CD25/CD127/CD95/CD27, stem cell-like memory, regulatory, central memory and naive CD4+ cells were sorted. The CDR3 covers 15 residues. The V gene lost 4 bases and the J gene lost 4 bases, with 13 bases spanning the gap. Per germline, CDR1 SGHAT and CDR2 FQNNGV.

Sequenced: naive CD4+ T cells from blood. The chain links TRBV11-2 to TRBJ2-2; D may be TRBD2 (6 bases). The receptor was derived from a man between 18 and 29 years old in good health. CDR3: CASSSGTSVTGELFF. In DNA, the CDR3 is TGTGCCAGCAGCTCAGGGACTTCGGTCACCGGGGAGCTGTTTTTT.